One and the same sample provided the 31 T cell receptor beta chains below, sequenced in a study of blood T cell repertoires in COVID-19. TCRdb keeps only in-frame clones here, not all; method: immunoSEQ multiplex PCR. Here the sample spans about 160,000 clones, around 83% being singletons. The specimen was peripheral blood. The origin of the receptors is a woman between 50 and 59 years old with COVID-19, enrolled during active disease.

CDR3 sequence reads: CASSLEPPTASGYTF. The CDR3 DNA reads as TGTGCCAGCAGCTTAGAACCCCCGACAGCTAGTGGCTACACCTTC. The V and J genes are TRBV11-3 and TRBJ1-2; maybe TRBD1 (5 bases). The CDR3 extends over 15 amino acids. Trimming removed 0 bases at V and 7 bases at J, with 15 bases between. From germline, CDR1 is SGHNT and CDR2 YENEEA.

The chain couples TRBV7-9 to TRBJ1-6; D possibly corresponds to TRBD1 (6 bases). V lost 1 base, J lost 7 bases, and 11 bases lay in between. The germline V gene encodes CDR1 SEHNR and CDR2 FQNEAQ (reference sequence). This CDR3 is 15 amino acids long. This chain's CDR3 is CASSLDPGVNSPLHF. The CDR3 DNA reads TGTGCCAGCAGCTTAGATCCAGGGGTCAATTCACCCCTCCACTTT.

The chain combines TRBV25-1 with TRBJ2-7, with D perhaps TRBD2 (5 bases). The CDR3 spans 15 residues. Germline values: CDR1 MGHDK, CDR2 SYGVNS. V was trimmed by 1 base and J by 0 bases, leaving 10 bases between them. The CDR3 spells CASSEFPGSSYEQYF. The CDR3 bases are TGTGCCAGCAGTGAATTCCCGGGAAGCTCCTACGAGCAGTACTTC.

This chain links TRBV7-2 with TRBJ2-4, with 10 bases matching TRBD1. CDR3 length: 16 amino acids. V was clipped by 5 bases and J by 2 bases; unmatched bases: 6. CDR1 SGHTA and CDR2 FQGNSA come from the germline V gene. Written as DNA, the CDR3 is TGTGCCAGCAGCCTGACAGGGGGCTCGTCCAAAAACATTCAGTACTTC. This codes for CASSLTGGSSKNIQYF.

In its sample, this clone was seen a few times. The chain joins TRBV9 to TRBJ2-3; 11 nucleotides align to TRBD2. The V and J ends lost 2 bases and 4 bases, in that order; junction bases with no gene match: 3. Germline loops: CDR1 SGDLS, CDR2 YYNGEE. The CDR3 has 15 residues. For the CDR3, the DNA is TGTGCCAGCAGCGTTAGCGGGGGGGGCGCAGATACGCAGTATTTT. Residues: CASSVSGGGADTQYF.

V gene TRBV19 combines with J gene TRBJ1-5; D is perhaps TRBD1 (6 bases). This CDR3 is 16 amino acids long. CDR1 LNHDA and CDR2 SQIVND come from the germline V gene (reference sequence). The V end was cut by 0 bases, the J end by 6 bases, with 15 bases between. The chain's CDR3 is CASSIDINRVGQPQHF. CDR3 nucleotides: TGTGCCAGTAGTATAGATATCAACAGGGTTGGTCAGCCCCAGCATTTT.

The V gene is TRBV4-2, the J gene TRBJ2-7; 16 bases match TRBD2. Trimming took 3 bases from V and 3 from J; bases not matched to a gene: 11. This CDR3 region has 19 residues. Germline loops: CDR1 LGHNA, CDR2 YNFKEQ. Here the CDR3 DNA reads TGTGCCAGCAGCCATGACGGGACTAGCGGGGGGGCCAAGATCTACGAGCAGTACTTC. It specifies CASSHDGTSGGAKIYEQYF.

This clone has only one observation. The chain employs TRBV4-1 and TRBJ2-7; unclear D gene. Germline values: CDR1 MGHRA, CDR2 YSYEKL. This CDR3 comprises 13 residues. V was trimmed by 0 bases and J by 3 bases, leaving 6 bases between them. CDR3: CASSQDVFYEQYF. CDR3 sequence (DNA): TGCGCCAGCAGCCAAGATGTCTTCTACGAGCAGTACTTC.

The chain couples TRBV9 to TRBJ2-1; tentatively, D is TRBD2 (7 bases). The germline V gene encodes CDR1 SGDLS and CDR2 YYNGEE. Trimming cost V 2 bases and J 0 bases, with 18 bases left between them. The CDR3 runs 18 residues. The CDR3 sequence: CASSVVGGGLSSYNEQFF. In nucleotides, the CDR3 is TGTGCCAGCAGCGTTGTGGGCGGGGGCCTGAGCTCCTACAATGAGCAGTTCTTC.

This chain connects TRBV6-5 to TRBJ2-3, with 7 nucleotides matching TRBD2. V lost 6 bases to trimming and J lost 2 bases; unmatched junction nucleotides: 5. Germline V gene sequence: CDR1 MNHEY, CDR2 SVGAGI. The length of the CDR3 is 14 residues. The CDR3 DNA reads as TGTGCCAGCAGAACCGGGGGGACCACAGATACGCAGTATTTT. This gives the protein CASRTGGTTDTQYF.

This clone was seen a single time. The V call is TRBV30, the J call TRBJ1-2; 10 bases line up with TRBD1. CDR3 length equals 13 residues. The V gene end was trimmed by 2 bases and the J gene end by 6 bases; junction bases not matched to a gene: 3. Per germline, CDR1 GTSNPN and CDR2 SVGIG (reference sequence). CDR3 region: CAWSNGQGDGYTF. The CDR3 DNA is TGTGCCTGGAGTAATGGACAGGGGGATGGCTACACCTTC. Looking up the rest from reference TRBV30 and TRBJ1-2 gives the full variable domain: SQTIHQWPATLVQPVGSPLSLECTVEGTSNPNLYWYRQAAGRGLQLLFYSVGIGQISSEVPQNLSASRPQDRQFILSSKKLLLSDSGFYLCAWSNGQGDGYTFGSGTRLTVV.

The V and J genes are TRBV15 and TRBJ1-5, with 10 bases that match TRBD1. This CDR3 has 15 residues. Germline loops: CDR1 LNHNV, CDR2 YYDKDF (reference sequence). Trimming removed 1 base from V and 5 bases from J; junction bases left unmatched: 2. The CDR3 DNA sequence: TGTGCCACCAGCAGAGGGGGGACAGGGGATCAGCCCCAGCATTTT. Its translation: CATSRGGTGDQPQHF.

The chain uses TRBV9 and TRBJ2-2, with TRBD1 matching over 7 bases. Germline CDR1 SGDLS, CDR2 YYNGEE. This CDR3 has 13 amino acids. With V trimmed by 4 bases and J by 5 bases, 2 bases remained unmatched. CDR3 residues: CASSPTGTGELFF. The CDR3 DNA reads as TGTGCCAGCAGCCCGACAGGGACCGGGGAGCTGTTTTTT. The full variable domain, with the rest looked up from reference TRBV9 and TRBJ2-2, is DSGVTQTPKHLITATGQRVTLRCSPRSGDLSVYWYQQSLDQGLQFLIQYYNGEERAKGNILERFSAQQFPDLHSELNLSSLELGDSALYFCASSPTGTGELFFGEGSRLTVL.

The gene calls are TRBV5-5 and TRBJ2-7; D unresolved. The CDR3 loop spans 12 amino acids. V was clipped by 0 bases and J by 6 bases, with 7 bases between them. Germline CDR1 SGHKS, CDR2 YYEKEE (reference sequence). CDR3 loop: CASSLGGLEQYF. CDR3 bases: TGTGCCAGCAGCTTGGGAGGTCTCGAGCAGTACTTC. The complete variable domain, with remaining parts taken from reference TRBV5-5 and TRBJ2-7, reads DAGVTQSPTHLIKTRGQQVTLRCSPISGHKSVSWYQQVLGQGPQFIFQYYEKEERGRGNFPDRFSARQFPNYSSELNVNALLLGDSALYLCASSLGGLEQYFGPGTRLTVT.

The CDR3 protein is CASSVAFGETQYF. The CDR3 DNA is TGTGCCAGCAGCGTAGCTTTCGGGGAGACCCAGTACTTC. The chain has TRBV9 and TRBJ2-5; no firm D call. Germline CDR1 is SGDLS and CDR2 is YYNGEE. V dropped 0 bases and J dropped 5 bases, with 8 bases sitting between them. This CDR3 has 13 residues.

CDR3 in amino acids: CASSEAQPGGYTDTQYF. In DNA form, the CDR3 reads TGTGCCAGCAGTGAAGCGCAACCGGGGGGATACACAGATACGCAGTATTTT. The chain carries TRBV6-1 and TRBJ2-3, with 7 bases fitting TRBD2. V trimming: 0 bases; J trimming: 2 bases; junction bases outside the gene matches: 8. The CDR3 loop spans 17 amino acids. Germline V gene data show CDR1 as MNHNS and CDR2 as SASEGT.

The CDR3 nucleotides are TGTGCCAGCAGCCCTTCTGGTAGGGGCTTATCCTATGGCTACACCTTC. Translating it yields CASSPSGRGLSYGYTF. V and J are TRBV3-1 (or the pseudogene TRBV3-2) and TRBJ1-2; TRBD1 is a possible D gene (5 bases). The CDR3 covers 16 residues. The germline CDR1 and CDR2 sequences are LGHDT and YNNKEL (reference sequence). V shed 4 bases and J shed 4 bases, with 19 bases lying between them.

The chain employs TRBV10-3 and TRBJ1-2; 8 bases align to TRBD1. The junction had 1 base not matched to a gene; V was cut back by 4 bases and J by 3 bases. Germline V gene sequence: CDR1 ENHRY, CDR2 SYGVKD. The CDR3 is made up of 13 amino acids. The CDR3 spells CAISAGQDYGYTF. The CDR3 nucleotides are TGTGCCATCAGTGCGGGACAGGACTATGGCTACACCTTC.

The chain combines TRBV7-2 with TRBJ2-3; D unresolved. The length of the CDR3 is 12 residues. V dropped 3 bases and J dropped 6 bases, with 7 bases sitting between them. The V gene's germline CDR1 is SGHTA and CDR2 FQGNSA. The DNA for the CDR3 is TGTGCCAGCAGCTTTTTTCTGGATACGCAGTATTTT. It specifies CASSFFLDTQYF.

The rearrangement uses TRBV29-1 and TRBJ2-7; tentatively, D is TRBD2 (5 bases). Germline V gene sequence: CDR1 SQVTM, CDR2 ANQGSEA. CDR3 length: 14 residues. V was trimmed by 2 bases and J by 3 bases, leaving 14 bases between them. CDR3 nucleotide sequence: TGCAGCGTTGAACCTCAAACCCGGGACTACGAGCAGTACTTC. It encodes CSVEPQTRDYEQYF.

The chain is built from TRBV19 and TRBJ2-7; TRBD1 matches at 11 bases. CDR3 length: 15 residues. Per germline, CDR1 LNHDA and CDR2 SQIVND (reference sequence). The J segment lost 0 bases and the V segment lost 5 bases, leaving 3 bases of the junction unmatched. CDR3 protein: CASSSGTGGSYEQYF. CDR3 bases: TGTGCCAGTAGTTCAGGGACAGGGGGCTCCTACGAGCAGTACTTC. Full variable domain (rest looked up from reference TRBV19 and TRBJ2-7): DGGITQSPKYLFRKEGQNVTLSCEQNLNHDAMYWYRQDPGQGLRLIYYSQIVNDFQKGDIAEGYSVSREKKESFPLTVTSAQKNPTAFYLCASSSGTGGSYEQYFGPGTRLTVT.

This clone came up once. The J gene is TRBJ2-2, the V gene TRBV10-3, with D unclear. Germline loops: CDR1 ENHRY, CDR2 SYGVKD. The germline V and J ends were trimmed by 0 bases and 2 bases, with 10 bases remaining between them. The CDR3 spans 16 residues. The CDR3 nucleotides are TGTGCCATCAGTGAGTCAGTAACAAAAAACACCGGGGAGCTGTTTTTT. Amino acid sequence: CAISESVTKNTGELFF.

The chain's CDR3 is CASSLGTGGTEAFF. The CDR3 nucleotides read TGTGCCAGCAGCTTGGGGACAGGGGGCACTGAAGCTTTCTTT. This chain connects TRBV5-6 to TRBJ1-1; 10 bases are a match to TRBD1. This CDR3 has 14 residues. V shed 0 bases, J shed 4 bases, and the junction held 0 bases outside the gene matches. The V gene's germline CDR1 is SGHDT and CDR2 YYEEEE.

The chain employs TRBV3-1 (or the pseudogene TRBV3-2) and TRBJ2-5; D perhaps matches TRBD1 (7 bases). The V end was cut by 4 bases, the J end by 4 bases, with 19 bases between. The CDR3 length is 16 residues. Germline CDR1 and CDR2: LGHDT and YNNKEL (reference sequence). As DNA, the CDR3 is TGTGCCAGCAGCCCCAAACCCAGGGGGGTAGGAGAGACCCAGTACTTC. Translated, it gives CASSPKPRGVGETQYF.

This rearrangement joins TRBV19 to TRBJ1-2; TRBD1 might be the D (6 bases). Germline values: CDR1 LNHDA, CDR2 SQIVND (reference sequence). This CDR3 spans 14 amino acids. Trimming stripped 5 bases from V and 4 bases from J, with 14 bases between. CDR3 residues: CASSPRGPVYGYTF. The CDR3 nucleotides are TGTGCCAGTAGTCCCAGGGGCCCGGTCTATGGCTACACCTTC.

The CDR3 loop is CASIDGGTGELFF. CDR3 DNA: TGTGCCAGCATCGATGGGGGGACCGGGGAGCTGTTTTTT. The chain has TRBV6-5 and TRBJ2-2, with D maybe TRBD2 (6 bases). Per the germline V gene, CDR1 is MNHEY and CDR2 is SVGAGI. V was pared by 7 bases and J by 5 bases, with 11 bases between. The CDR3 sequence is 13 residues long.

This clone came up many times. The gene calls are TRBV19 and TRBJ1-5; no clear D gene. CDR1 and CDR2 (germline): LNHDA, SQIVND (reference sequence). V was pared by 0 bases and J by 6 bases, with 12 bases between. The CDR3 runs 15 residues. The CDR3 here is CASSIDLSLRQPQHF. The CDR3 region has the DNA TGTGCCAGTAGTATAGATCTGTCGCTGCGTCAGCCCCAGCATTTT. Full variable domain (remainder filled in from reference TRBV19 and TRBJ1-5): DGGITQSPKYLFRKEGQNVTLSCEQNLNHDAMYWYRQDPGQGLRLIYYSQIVNDFQKGDIAEGYSVSREKKESFPLTVTSAQKNPTAFYLCASSIDLSLRQPQHFGDGTRLSIL.

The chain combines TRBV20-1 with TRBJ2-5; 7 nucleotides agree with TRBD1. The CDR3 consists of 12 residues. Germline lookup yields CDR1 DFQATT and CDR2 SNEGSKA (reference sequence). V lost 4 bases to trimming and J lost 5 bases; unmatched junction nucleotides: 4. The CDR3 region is CSAIDRVETQYF. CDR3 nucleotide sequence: TGCAGTGCTATTGACAGGGTTGAGACCCAGTACTTC.

The CDR3 bases are TGTGCCAGCAGCTTAGCGGACAGGGTGGGGGTCACCGGGGAGCTGTTTTTT. Residues: CASSLADRVGVTGELFF. The chain uses TRBV7-6 and TRBJ2-2, with 8 bases lining up with TRBD1. The CDR3 is 17 residues long. CDR1 and CDR2 (germline): SGHVS, FNYEAQ. The V and J ends lost 0 bases and 4 bases, in that order; junction bases with no gene match: 7.

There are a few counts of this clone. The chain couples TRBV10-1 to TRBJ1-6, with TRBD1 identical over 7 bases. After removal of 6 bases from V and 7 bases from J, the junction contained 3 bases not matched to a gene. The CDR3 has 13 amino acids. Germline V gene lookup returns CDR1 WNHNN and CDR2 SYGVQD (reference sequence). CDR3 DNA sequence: TGCGCCAGCAGCGGGACAGTAAATTCACCCCTCCACTTT. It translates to CASSGTVNSPLHF.

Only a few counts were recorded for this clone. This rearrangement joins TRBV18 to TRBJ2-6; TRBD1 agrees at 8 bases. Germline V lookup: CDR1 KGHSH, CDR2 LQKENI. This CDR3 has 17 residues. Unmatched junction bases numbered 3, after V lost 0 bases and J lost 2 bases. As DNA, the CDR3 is TGTGCCAGCTCACCACCGACAGGGGAGGCTGGGGCCAACGTCCTGACTTTC. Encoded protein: CASSPPTGEAGANVLTF.